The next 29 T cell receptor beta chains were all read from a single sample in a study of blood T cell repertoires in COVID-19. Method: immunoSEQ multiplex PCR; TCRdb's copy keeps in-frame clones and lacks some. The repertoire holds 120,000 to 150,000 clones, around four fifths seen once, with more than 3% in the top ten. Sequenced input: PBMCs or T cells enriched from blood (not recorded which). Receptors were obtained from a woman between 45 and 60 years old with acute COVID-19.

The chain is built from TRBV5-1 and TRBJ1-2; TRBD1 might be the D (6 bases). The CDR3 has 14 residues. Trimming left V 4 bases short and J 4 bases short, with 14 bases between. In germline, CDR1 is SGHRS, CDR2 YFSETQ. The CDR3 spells CASSPGGTPYGYTF. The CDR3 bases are TGCGCCAGCAGCCCGGGGGGGACACCCTATGGCTACACCTTC. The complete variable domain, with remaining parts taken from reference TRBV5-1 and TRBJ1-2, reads KAGVTQTPRYLIKTRGQQVTLSCSPISGHRSVSWYQQTPGQGLQFLFEYFSETQRNKGNFPGRFSGRQFSNSRSEMNVSTLELGDSALYLCASSPGGTPYGYTFGSGTRLTVV.

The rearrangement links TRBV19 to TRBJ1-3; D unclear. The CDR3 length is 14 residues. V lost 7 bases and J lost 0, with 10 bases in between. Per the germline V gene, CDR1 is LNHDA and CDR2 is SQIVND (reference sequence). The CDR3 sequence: CASMPGYSGNTIYF. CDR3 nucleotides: TGTGCCAGTATGCCAGGCTACTCTGGAAACACCATATATTTT.

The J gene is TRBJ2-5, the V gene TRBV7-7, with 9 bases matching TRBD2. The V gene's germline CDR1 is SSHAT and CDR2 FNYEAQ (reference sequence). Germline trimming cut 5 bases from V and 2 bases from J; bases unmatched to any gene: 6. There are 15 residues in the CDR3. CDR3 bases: TGTGCCAGCAGCACCGGGACTAGCTCACAAGAGACCCAGTACTTC. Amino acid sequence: CASSTGTSSQETQYF.

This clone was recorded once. The DNA for the CDR3 is TGTGCCAGCAGTTTACTAGCGGTAAGCTCCTACAATGAGCAGTTCTTC. Its protein product is CASSLLAVSSYNEQFF. The chain recombines TRBV11-1 with TRBJ2-1; 8 bases match TRBD2. In germline, CDR1 is SGHAT, CDR2 FQDESV (reference sequence). V shed 6 bases and J 0 bases; nucleotides not matched to a gene: 7. This CDR3 is built from 16 residues.

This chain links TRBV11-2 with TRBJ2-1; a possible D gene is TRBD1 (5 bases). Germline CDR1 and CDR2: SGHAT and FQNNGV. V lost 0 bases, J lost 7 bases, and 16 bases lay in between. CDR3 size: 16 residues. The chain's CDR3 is CASSLDGAGIGNEQFF. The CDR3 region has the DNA TGTGCCAGCAGCTTAGATGGGGCAGGGATTGGAAATGAGCAGTTCTTC.

The CDR3 spells CASSPEQGNTEAFF. Written as DNA, the CDR3 is TGCGCCAGCAGCCCGGAACAGGGTAACACTGAAGCTTTCTTT. The chain recombines TRBV5-1 with TRBJ1-1; TRBD1 might be the D (6 bases). The germline CDR1 and CDR2 sequences are SGHRS and YFSETQ. V was pared by 4 bases and J by 2 bases, with 12 bases between. This CDR3 spans 14 amino acids.

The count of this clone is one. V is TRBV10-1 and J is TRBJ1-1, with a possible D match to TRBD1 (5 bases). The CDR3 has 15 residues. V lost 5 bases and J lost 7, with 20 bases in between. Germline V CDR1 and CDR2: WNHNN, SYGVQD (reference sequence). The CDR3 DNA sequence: TGCGCCAGCAGTCCGACTTTCGGCAGGGCCTATGAAGCTTTCTTT. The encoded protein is CASSPTFGRAYEAFF.

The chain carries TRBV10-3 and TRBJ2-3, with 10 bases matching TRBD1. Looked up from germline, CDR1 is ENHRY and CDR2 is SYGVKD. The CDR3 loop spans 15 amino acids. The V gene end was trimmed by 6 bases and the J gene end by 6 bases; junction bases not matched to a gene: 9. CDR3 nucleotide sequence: TGTGCCATCAGCCTCCGGGACAGGGGAGGGGATACGCAGTATTTT. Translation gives CAISLRDRGGDTQYF.

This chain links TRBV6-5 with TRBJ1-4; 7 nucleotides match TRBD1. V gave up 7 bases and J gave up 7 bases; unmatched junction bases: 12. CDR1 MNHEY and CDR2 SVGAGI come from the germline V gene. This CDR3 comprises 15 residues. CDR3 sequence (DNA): TGTGCCAGCACTCAGAGAGGGGGACAGCCTGAAAAACTGTTTTTT. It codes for CASTQRGGQPEKLFF.

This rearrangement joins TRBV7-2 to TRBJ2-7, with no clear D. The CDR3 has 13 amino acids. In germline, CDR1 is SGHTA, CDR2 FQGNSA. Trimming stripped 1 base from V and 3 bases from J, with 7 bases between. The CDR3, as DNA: TGTGCCAGCAGCTTAGGTCCGCGCTACGAGCAGTACTTC. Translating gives CASSLGPRYEQYF.

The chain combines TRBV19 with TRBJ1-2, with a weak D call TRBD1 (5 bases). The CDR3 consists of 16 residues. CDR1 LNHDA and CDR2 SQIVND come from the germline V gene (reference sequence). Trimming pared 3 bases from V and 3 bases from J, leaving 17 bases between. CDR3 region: CASSIIRSGLYYGYTF. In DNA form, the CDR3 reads TGTGCCAGTAGTATTATCCGCTCAGGGTTGTACTATGGCTACACCTTC.

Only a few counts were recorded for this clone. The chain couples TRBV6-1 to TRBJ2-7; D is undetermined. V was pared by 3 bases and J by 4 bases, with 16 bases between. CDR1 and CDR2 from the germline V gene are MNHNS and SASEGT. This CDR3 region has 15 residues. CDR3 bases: TGTGCCAGCAGTGATTTGCTCGATTCCCAGTACGAGCAGTACTTC. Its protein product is CASSDLLDSQYEQYF.

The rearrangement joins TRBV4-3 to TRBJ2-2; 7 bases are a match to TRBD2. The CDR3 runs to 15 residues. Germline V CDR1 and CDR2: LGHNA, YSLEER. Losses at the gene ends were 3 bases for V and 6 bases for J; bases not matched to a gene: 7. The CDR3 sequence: CASSQREWSPGELFF. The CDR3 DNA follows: TGCGCCAGCAGCCAGCGGGAGTGGTCCCCCGGGGAGCTGTTTTTT.

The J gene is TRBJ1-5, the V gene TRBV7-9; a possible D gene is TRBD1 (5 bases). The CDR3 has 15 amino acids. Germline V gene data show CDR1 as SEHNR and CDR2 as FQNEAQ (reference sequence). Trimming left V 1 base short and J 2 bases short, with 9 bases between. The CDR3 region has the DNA TGTGCCAGCAGCTTAGGGAGGGGAGGCAATCAGCCCCAGCATTTT. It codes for CASSLGRGGNQPQHF.

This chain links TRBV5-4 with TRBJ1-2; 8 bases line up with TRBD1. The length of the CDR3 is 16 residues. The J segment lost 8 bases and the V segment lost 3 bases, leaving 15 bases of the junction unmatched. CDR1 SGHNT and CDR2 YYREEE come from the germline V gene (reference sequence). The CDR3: CASSSESRDRSGGYTF. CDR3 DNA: TGTGCCAGCAGCTCCGAGTCCCGGGACAGGTCCGGGGGCTACACCTTC.

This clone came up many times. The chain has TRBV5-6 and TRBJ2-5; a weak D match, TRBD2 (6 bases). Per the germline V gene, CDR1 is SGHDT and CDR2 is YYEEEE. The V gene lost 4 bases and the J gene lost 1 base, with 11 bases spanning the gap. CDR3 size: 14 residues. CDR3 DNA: TGTGCCAGCAGCCAAGATAGCGGCCAAGAGACCCAGTACTTC. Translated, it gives CASSQDSGQETQYF.

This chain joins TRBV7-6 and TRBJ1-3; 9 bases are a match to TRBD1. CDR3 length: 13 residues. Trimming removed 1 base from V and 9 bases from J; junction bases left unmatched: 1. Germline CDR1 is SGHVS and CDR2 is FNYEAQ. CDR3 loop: CASSLGGQGTIYF. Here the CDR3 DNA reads TGTGCCAGCAGCTTAGGGGGACAGGGCACCATATATTTT.

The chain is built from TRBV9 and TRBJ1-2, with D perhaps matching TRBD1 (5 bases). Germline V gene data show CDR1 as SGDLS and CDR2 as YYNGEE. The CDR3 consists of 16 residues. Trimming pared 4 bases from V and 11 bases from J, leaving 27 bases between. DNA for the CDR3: TGTGCCAGCAGCCCCGAGGCATTTGGTCAGGGCCTGAGGTACACCTTC. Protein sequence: CASSPEAFGQGLRYTF. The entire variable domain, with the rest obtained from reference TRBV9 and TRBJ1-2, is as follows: DSGVTQTPKHLITATGQRVTLRCSPRSGDLSVYWYQQSLDQGLQFLIQYYNGEERAKGNILERFSAQQFPDLHSELNLSSLELGDSALYFCASSPEAFGQGLRYTFGSGTRLTVV.

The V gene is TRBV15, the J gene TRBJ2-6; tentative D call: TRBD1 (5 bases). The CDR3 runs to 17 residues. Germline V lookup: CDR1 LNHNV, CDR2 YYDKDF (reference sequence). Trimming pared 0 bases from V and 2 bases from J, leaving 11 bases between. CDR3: CATSRDRLGAGANVLTF. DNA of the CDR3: TGTGCCACCAGCAGAGATAGGTTAGGGGCTGGGGCCAACGTCCTGACTTTC.

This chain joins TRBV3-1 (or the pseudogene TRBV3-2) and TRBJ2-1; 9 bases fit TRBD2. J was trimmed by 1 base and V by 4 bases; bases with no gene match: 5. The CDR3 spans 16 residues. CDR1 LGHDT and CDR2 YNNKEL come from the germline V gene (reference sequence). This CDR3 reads CASSRSGRPSYNEQFF. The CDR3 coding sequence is TGTGCCAGCAGCCGTAGCGGGAGACCGTCCTACAATGAGCAGTTCTTC.

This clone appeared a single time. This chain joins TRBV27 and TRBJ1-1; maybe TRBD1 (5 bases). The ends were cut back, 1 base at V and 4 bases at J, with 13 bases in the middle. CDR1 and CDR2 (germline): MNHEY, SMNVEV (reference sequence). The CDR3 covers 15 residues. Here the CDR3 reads CASSLLPGQGTEAFF. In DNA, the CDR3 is TGTGCCAGCAGTTTATTACCAGGGCAGGGCACTGAAGCTTTCTTT.

The CDR3 DNA reads as TGTGCCATCAGGGTACAGGGGCTCCCTGAAGCTTTCTTT. Its protein is CAIRVQGLPEAFF. J is TRBJ1-1 and V is TRBV10-3, with 7 bases fitting TRBD1. This CDR3 has 13 residues. With V trimmed by 6 bases and J by 6 bases, 7 bases remained unmatched. Germline loops: CDR1 ENHRY, CDR2 SYGVKD.

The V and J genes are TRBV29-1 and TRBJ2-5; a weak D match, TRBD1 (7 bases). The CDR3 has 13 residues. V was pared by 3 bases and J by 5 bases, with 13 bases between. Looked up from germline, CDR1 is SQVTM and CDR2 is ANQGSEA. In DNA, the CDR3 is TGCAGCGTTGAGCAGGGGGGCCGGGAGACCCAGTACTTC. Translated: CSVEQGGRETQYF.

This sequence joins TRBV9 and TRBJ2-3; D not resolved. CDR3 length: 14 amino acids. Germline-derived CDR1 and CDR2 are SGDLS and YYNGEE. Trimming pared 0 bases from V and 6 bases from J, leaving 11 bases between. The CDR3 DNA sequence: TGTGCCAGCAGCGTAGTCGCCGGTTTTGATACGCAGTATTTT. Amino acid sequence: CASSVVAGFDTQYF.

The CDR3 DNA reads TGTGCCAGCAGCTCGGACAGGCTACCCAATTCACCCCTCCACTTT. Amino acid sequence: CASSSDRLPNSPLHF. The chain employs TRBV11-2 and TRBJ1-6; 7 nucleotides line up with TRBD1. Per the germline V gene, CDR1 is SGHAT and CDR2 is FQNNGV. V shed 4 bases and J 7 bases; nucleotides not matched to a gene: 7. This CDR3 has 15 amino acids.

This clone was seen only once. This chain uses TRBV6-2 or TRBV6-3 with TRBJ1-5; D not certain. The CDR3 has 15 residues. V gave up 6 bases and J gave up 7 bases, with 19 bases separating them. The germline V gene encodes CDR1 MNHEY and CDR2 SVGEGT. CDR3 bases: TGTGCCAGCAGCGACGCGGCAGTTCGCGGCCAGCCCCAGCATTTT. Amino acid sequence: CASSDAAVRGQPQHF.

The CDR3: CASSLEGNGGYTF. The CDR3 coding sequence is TGCGCCAGCAGCTTGGAGGGGAATGGTGGCTACACCTTC. V usage is TRBV5-1 and J usage is TRBJ1-2; a weak D match, TRBD1 (5 bases). The V gene lost 0 bases and the J gene lost 7 bases, with 10 bases spanning the gap. The germline V gene has CDR1 SGHRS and CDR2 YFSETQ. The CDR3 contains 13 residues.

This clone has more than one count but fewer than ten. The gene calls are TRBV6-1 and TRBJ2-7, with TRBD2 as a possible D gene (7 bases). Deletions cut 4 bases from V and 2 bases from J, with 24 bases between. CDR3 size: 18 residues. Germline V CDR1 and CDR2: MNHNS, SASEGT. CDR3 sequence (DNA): TGTGCCAGCAGTGTGCCAATTGGGAGGGGGGAAAAGGCCTACGAGCAGTACTTC. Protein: CASSVPIGRGEKAYEQYF.

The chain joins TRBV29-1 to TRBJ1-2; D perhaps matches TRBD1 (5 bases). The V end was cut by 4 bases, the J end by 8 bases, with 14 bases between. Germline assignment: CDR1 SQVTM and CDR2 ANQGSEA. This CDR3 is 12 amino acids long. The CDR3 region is CSVGTAGWGYTF. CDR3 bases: TGCAGCGTTGGAACCGCAGGGTGGGGCTACACCTTC.